Each of the 13 T cell receptor beta chains below was sequenced from the same sample in a study of T-cell reconstitution after alpha-beta-depleted transplantation in children. Unique molecular identifiers tagged the TCRbeta library. TCRdb passed the PCR reads through MiXCR, listing each CDR3 protein once. Of about 980,000 distinct CDR3 sequences listed, under 30% are singletons. This specimen consisted of PBMCs, mostly from graft donor cells, obtained 360 days after TCRalphabeta/CD19-depleted stem cell transplant. The receptors here all came from a boy younger than two who had a stem cell transplant for SCID, so the T cells may come from the graft donor.

The genes are TRBV30 and TRBJ1-4; 8 nucleotides match TRBD1. Trimming removed 2 bases from V and 7 bases from J; junction bases left unmatched: 9. The CDR3 is made up of 15 amino acids. Germline CDR1 is GTSNPN and CDR2 is SVGIG (reference sequence). The CDR3 DNA sequence: TGTGCCTGGAGTTTCCGGACAGGGTTTGGTGAAAAACTGTTTTTT. Residues: CAWSFRTGFGEKLFF.

The chain couples TRBV5-1 to TRBJ2-3, with TRBD2 matching 12 bases. CDR1 is SGHRS and CDR2 is YFSETQ in the germline V gene. This CDR3 has 16 amino acids. The junction had 6 bases not matched to a gene; V was cut back by 3 bases and J by 4 bases. The CDR3 sequence: CASSSPTSGGPDTQYF. The CDR3 DNA reads as TGCGCCAGCAGCTCCCCTACTAGCGGGGGGCCAGATACGCAGTATTTT. The whole variable domain, filled in from reference TRBV5-1 and TRBJ2-3, reads KAGVTQTPRYLIKTRGQQVTLSCSPISGHRSVSWYQQTPGQGLQFLFEYFSETQRNKGNFPGRFSGRQFSNSRSEMNVSTLELGDSALYLCASSSPTSGGPDTQYFGPGTRLTVL.

This clonotype was observed a handful of times. The chain joins TRBV7-3 to TRBJ2-3; the match to TRBD2 covers 12 bases. The V segment lost 5 bases and the J segment 7 bases; nucleotides outside the gene matches: 16. Germline lookup yields CDR1 SGHTA and CDR2 FQGTGA. This CDR3 contains 18 residues. The chain's CDR3 is CASSPRPGTSGFGNTQYF. The CDR3 coding sequence is TGTGCCAGCAGCCCTCGACCCGGGACTAGCGGGTTCGGAAATACGCAGTATTTT.

This clonotype was recorded once. The chain joins TRBV2 to TRBJ2-3; TRBD2 matches 10 bases. Germline V lookup: CDR1 SNHLY, CDR2 FYNNEI. This CDR3 spans 15 amino acids. V dropped 8 bases and J dropped 2; count of bases not matched to a gene: 7. CDR3 in DNA: TGTGCCAGCTTCCCAGGACTAGCGGTCACAGATACGCAGTATTTT. As protein: CASFPGLAVTDTQYF.

V usage is TRBV2 and J usage is TRBJ2-3, with D possibly TRBD2 on 6 matching bases. V shed 8 bases and J shed 5 bases, with 17 bases lying between them. CDR1 is SNHLY, CDR2 FYNNEI, per germline. CDR3 size: 14 residues. The CDR3 DNA reads TGTGCCAGCCGGAGGGGAGGTGGAGGAGATACGCAGTATTTT. Translated, it gives CASRRGGGGDTQYF.

V usage is TRBV7-2 and J usage is TRBJ2-5; 9 bases are a match to TRBD2. The CDR3 is 16 amino acids. The V segment lost 1 base and the J segment 3 bases; nucleotides outside the gene matches: 6. From germline, CDR1 is SGHTA and CDR2 FQGNSA. CDR3 bases: TGTGCCAGCAGCTTAGGGCTAGCGGGGTTCAAAGAGACCCAGTACTTC. Its translation: CASSLGLAGFKETQYF.

J is TRBJ2-3 and V is TRBV28; no clear D. CDR1 MDHEN and CDR2 SYDVKM come from the germline V gene. Trimming cost V 3 bases and J 0 bases, with 13 bases left between them. CDR3 length: 16 residues. DNA of the CDR3: TGTGCCAGCAGTTTGGGCCCGTTGGAGAGCACAGATACGCAGTATTTT. It codes for CASSLGPLESTDTQYF.

This clonotype has only a few counts. The chain carries TRBV18 and TRBJ1-3; no reliable D call. V was shortened by 0 bases and J by 4 bases, with 10 bases between the two germline ends. The CDR3 has 15 residues. Germline V gene data show CDR1 as KGHSH and CDR2 as LQKENI. The CDR3 DNA is TGTGCCAGCTCACCACCCGCGCAAGTCGGAAACACCATATATTTT. This gives the protein CASSPPAQVGNTIYF.

Only a few counts were recorded for this clonotype. The chain couples TRBV4-2 to TRBJ2-7; no reliable D call. Trimming pared 1 base from V and 2 bases from J, leaving 9 bases between. Germline V CDR1 and CDR2: LGHNA, YNFKEQ. The CDR3 is 14 residues long. CDR3 residues: CASSQGDMAYEQYF. Written as DNA, the CDR3 is TGTGCCAGCAGCCAAGGGGATATGGCCTACGAGCAGTACTTC.

This clonotype was recorded a few times. The chain recombines TRBV12-3 or TRBV12-4 with TRBJ1-1; TRBD1 aligns across 7 bases. V shed 3 bases and J 1 base; nucleotides not matched to a gene: 8. The CDR3 runs 16 residues. The CDR3 bases are TGTGCCAGCAGTTTCCGACAGGGTTGGGAGAACACTGAAGCTTTCTTT. This gives the protein CASSFRQGWENTEAFF.

V gene TRBV9 combines with J gene TRBJ2-1; perhaps TRBD2 as D (6 bases). The V end was cut by 3 bases, the J end by 6 bases, with 7 bases between. This CDR3 comprises 12 residues. From germline, CDR1 is SGDLS and CDR2 YYNGEE. The CDR3 sequence: CASSGRGNEQFF. CDR3 nucleotides: TGTGCCAGCAGCGGGAGGGGCAATGAGCAGTTCTTC.

The V gene is TRBV25-1, the J gene TRBJ2-5; D gene ambiguous. CDR1 MGHDK and CDR2 SYGVNS come from the germline V gene. The CDR3 extends over 13 amino acids. V lost 1 base and J 5 bases, leaving 8 bases between the germline ends. The CDR3 is CASSELGYETQYF. As DNA, the CDR3 is TGTGCCAGCAGTGAATTGGGATACGAGACCCAGTACTTC.

The genes are TRBV7-6 and TRBJ2-1; D ambiguous. Germline V CDR1 and CDR2: SGHVS, FNYEAQ. V was pared by 2 bases and J by 4 bases, with 18 bases between. The length of the CDR3 is 17 residues. The CDR3 region is CASSLSVRPKEYNEQFF. CDR3 bases: TGTGCCAGCAGCTTATCAGTCCGGCCAAAAGAATACAATGAGCAGTTCTTC.